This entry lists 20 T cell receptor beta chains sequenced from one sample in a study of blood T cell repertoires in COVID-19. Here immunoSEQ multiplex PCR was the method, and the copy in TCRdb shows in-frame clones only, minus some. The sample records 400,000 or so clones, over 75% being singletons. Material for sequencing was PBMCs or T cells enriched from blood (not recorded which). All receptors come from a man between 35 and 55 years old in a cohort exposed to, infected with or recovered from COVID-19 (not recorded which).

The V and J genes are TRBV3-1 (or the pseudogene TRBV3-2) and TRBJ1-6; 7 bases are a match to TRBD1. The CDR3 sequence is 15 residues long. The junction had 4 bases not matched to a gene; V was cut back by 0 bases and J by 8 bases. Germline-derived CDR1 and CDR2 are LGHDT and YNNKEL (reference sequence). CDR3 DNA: TGTGCCAGCAGCCAAGACCGGGGGACAGATTCACCCCTCCACTTT. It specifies CASSQDRGTDSPLHF.

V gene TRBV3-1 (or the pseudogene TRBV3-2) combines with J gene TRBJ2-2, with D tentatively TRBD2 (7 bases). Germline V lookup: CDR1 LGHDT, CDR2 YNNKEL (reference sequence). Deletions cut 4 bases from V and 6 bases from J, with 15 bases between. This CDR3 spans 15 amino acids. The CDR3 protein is CASSRGAGEAGELFF. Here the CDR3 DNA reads TGTGCCAGCAGCCGGGGGGCGGGAGAGGCCGGGGAGCTGTTTTTT.

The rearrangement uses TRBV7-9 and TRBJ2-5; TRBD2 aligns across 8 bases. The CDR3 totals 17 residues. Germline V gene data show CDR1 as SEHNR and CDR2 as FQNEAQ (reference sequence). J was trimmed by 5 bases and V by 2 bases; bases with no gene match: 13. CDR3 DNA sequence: TGTGCCAGCAGCTTATCCCTGGCGGGAGGTCGGGGGGAGACCCAGTACTTC. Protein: CASSLSLAGGRGETQYF.

The CDR3, as DNA: TGCGCCAGCACTTTGGGGGGGTCTAGCGGCTACAATGAGCAGTTCTTC. It codes for CASTLGGSSGYNEQFF. V usage is TRBV5-1 and J usage is TRBJ2-1; 7 positions match TRBD2. Germline CDR1 SGHRS, CDR2 YFSETQ. There are 16 residues in the CDR3. Trimming removed 6 bases from V and 3 bases from J; junction bases left unmatched: 12. Drawing the rest from reference TRBV5-1 and TRBJ2-1, the complete variable domain is KAGVTQTPRYLIKTRGQQVTLSCSPISGHRSVSWYQQTPGQGLQFLFEYFSETQRNKGNFPGRFSGRQFSNSRSEMNVSTLELGDSALYLCASTLGGSSGYNEQFFGPGTRLTVL.

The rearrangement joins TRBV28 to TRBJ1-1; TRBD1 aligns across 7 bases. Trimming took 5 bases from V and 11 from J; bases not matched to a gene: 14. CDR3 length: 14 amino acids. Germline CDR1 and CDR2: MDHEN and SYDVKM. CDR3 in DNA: TGTGCCAGCAGTCCCATGGGACAGACGTTTCGGGCTTTCTTT. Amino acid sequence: CASSPMGQTFRAFF.

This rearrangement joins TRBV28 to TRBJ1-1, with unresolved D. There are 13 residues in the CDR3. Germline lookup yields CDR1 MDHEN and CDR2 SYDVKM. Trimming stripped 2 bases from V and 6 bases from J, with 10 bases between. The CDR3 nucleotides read TGTGCCAGCAGTTTACGGGTATTTGCTGAAGCTTTCTTT. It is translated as CASSLRVFAEAFF. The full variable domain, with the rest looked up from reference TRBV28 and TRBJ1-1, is DVKVTQSSRYLVKRTGEKVFLECVQDMDHENMFWYRQDPGLGLRLIYFSYDVKMKEKGDIPEGYSVSREKKERFSLILESASTNQTSMYLCASSLRVFAEAFFGQGTRLTVV.

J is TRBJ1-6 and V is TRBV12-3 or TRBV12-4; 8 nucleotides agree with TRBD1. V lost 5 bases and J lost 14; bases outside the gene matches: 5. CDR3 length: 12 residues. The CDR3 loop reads CASSGDRITLHF. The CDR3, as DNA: TGTGCCAGCAGTGGGGACAGGATAACCCTCCACTTT.

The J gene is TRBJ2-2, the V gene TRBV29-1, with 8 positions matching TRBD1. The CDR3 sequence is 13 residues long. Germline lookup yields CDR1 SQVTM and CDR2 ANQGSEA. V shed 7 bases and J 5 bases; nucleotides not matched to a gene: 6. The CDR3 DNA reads TGCAGCGGTGGACAGGGATGGACCGGGGAGCTGTTTTTT. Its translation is CSGGQGWTGELFF.

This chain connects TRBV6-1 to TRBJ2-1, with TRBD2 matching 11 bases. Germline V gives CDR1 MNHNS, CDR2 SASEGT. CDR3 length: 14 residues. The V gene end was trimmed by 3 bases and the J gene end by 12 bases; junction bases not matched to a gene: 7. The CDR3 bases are TGTGCCAGCAGTGATCTAGCGGGAGGAATGAGGCAGTTCTTC. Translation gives CASSDLAGGMRQFF.

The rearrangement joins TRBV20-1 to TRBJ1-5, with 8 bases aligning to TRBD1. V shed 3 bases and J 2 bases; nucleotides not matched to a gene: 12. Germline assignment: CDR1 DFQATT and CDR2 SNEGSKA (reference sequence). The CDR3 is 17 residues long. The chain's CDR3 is CSASGDRGWRGNQPQHF. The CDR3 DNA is TGCAGTGCTAGTGGTGACAGGGGTTGGCGTGGCAATCAGCCCCAGCATTTT.

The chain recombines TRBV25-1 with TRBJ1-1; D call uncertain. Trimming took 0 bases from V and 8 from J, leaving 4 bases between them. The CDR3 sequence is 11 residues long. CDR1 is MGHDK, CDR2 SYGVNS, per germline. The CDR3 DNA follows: TGTGCCAGCAGTGAATACGGGGAAGCTTTCTTT. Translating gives CASSEYGEAFF.

The CDR3, as DNA: TGTGCCAGCAGCCCTCGGCTAGCGGGCAGTTCAGATACGCAGTATTTT. As protein: CASSPRLAGSSDTQYF. The chain joins TRBV5-4 to TRBJ2-3; 8 bases map to TRBD2. The CDR3 consists of 16 residues. The V gene's germline CDR1 is SGHNT and CDR2 YYREEE (reference sequence). The junction had 11 bases not matched to a gene; V was cut back by 4 bases and J by 4 bases.

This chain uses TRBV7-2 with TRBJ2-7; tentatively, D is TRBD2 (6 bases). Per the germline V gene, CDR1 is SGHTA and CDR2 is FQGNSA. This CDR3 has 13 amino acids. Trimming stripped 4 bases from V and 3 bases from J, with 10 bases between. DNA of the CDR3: TGTGCCAGCAGCTCGAACGGGGGCTACGAGCAGTACTTC. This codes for CASSSNGGYEQYF.

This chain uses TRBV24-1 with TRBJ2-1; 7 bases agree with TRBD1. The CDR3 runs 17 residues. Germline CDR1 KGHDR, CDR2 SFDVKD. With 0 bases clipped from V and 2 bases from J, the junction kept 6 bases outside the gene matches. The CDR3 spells CATSDLKGANAYNEQFF. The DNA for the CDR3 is TGTGCCACCAGTGATTTGAAGGGGGCGAATGCCTACAATGAGCAGTTCTTC.

DNA of the CDR3: TGTGCCAGTAGTTCCACAGGGACGTATAATTCACCCCTCCACTTT. Translation: CASSSTGTYNSPLHF. The chain is built from TRBV19 and TRBJ1-6, with a weak D call TRBD1 (6 bases). Trimming took off 5 bases at V and 4 bases at J, with 12 bases between the two ends. The CDR3 extends over 15 amino acids. CDR1 LNHDA and CDR2 SQIVND come from the germline V gene (reference sequence).

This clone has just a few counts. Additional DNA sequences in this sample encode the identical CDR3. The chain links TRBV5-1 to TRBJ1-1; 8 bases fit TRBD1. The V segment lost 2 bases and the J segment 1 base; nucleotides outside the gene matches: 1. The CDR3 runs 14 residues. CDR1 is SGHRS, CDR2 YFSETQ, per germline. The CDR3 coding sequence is TGCGCCAGCAGCTTACAGGGGGGGAACACTGAAGCTTTCTTT. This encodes CASSLQGGNTEAFF.

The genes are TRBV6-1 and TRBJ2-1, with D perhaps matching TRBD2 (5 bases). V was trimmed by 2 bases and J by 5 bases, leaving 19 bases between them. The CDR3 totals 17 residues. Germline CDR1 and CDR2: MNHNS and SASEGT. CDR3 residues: CASSENEGVRYNNEQFF. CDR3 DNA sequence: TGTGCCAGCAGTGAAAATGAGGGAGTGCGGTATAACAATGAGCAGTTCTTC.

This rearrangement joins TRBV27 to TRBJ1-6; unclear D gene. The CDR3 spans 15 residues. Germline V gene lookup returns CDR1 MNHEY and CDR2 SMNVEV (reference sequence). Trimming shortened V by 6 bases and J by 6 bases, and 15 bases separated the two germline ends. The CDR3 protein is CASSLFALSNSPLHF. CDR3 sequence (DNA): TGTGCCAGCAGCCTTTTTGCATTGAGTAATTCACCCCTCCACTTT.

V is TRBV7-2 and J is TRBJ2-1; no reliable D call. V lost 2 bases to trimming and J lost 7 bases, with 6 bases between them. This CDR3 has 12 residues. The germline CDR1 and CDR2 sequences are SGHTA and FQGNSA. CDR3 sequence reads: CASSLNRNEQFF. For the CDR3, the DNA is TGTGCCAGCAGCTTAAATCGGAATGAGCAGTTCTTC.

CDR3 coding DNA: TGTGCCAGCAGCCCGGGACAGGAAGGGACCCAGTACTTC. The encoded protein is CASSPGQEGTQYF. The chain employs TRBV6-5 and TRBJ2-5; TRBD1 matches 8 bases. The CDR3 runs to 13 residues. V lost 6 bases to trimming and J lost 7 bases; unmatched junction nucleotides: 7. Germline V CDR1 and CDR2: MNHEY, SVGAGI.